This TCR beta chain emerged from a study of long-term antiretroviral therapy in people with HIV (dated by TCRdb to between 2021 and 2024). For the study in its entirety: The earliest samples were collected roughly a decade before the 2015 WHO recommendation for immediate ART, at a time when ART was usually postponed until CD4 counts fell. No cross-contamination during QIAcube processing turned up in test extractions that ran a monoclonal T-cell line alongside approximately 35 polyclonal samples. Whether ART initiation and durable HIV suppression were associated with changes in peripheral blood TRB repertoire composition and diversity was tested in a retrospective serial study. From 30 to 35 adults with confirmed HIV infection, the cohort provided roughly 200 cryopreserved PBMC samples, gathered serially across a mean of about 6 years (range 1-12). About a third of the roughly 30 participants with HIV were female.

The immunoSEQ hsTCRB v3.0 assay was used at survey level resolution for TRB variable region sequencing. TRB sequencing targeted a depth of about 40,000-55,000 T-cell genomes per sample. TRB libraries were pooled and sequenced on an Illumina MiSeq using a v3 150-cycle kit. Under the source paper's analysis protocol: Repertoire analysis ran in R within a reproducible Nextflow workflow covering QC, data transformation and analysis. LymphoSeq2, an R package for AIRR-Seq data exploration, was used to implement custom analyses. A few samples yielding fewer than 5000 total TRB sequences were excluded, leaving about 190 analyzed HIV repertoires. Of the 188 retained HIV repertoires, roughly 61 were collected before and 129 after ART initiation. Repertoires were downsampled to 5000 TRB nucleotide sequences, with summary statistics averaged over 100 downsampling iterations. The analysis kept only TRB sequences whose CDR3 regions were at least seven amino acids long. Diversity was assessed using a clonality score derived from Shannon entropy and using the Gini coefficient. In repertoire networks, the top 5000 CDR3 amino acid sequences were linked whenever an edit distance of one separated two sequences. For TRB CDR3 amino acid sequences, antigen specificity groups and MHC restriction were predicted with GLIPH2. CDR3 amino acid sequences were matched against VDJdb and McPAS-TCR to flag known CMV, EBV, HIV or tissue antigen associations. Pre-ART, post-ART and control groups were compared with Wilcoxon signed-rank tests and Holm-Bonferroni correction. TCRdb provides this immuneACCESS table in a form limited to in-frame rearrangements. Some clones are lacking; in checked studies, under half of them reflect an unresolved V gene, and why the rest are absent is not known. The DNA gave D and trimming, while V, J and clone size come from that table. This sample gives nearly 20,000 clones in total; 75% to 85% of them show up just once. Of the sample, over 8.5% is held by the ten largest clones.

Inclusion was restricted to participants for whom at least one PBMC sample before ART initiation and at least two post-ART samples were available. Treatment was received in the United States of America by all participants with HIV. Before DNA extraction, cryopreserved samples of about 1-10 million PBMC were thawed and washed. At the time of the earliest PBMC sample for each participant with HIV, ages ranged from about 23 to 60 years. PBMC samples from each participant spanned 1-4 timepoints before ART initiation and 2-8 timepoints after ART initiation, with a median of 7 samples. Serial HIV viral load, CD4+ T-cell count, ART history and demographic data were obtained for every participant. A Qiagen kit on a QIAcube was used to extract genomic DNA from unsorted PBMC, with samples processed in batches of 12. This clone is medium-sized (0.01 to 0.1%). No antigen is known for it. Per-nucleotide qualities are absent, and no much larger clonotype sits a single base away.

The study at large found these results: Limited PBMC availability meant only the TCR beta chain was sequenced, without alpha chain pairing. Starting ART was linked to a significant rise in TRB diversity, yet even with long-term ART the diversity remained significantly lower than in transplant donor controls. At every time point, the repertoire was dominated by expanded TRB clones first identified before ART initiation, although this dominance fluctuated and, in many PLHIV, declined after ART. Because cell numbers in pre-ART samples were limited, unsorted PBMC were profiled instead of sorted CD4+ and CD8+ T cells. CDR3 length ranges in HIV repertoires were narrower than in controls, and network structure suggested an antigen-experienced repertoire with only a slight naive shift after ART. Samples dated from the mid-2000s to the late 2010s, and the ART regimens used may be less effective than current ones. No data were available on ART adherence, viral resistance or therapy changes, limiting inferences about post-ART repertoire changes.

This specimen was unsorted PBMCs, taken 0.2 years after starting antiretroviral therapy. The clonotype was recovered from a woman aged 40 to 50 with HIV.

Here the CDR3 is given as CASSASSYEQYF. The sequenced DNA is TGTGCCAGCAGTGCGAGCTCCTACGAGCAGTACTTC. The chain couples TRBV2 to TRBJ2-7; the D gene cannot be named for sure. The CDR3 starts with the cysteine, ends with the phenylalanine, and has 12 residues. The sequence is cut down to CDR3 DNA, 36 bases in frame from base 1. V sheds 4 bases and J sheds 0 bases, leaving 4 bases between their ends. According to the germline V gene, CDR1 reads SNHLY and CDR2 reads FYNNEI.